This T cell receptor (beta chain) was sequenced during a study of blood T cell repertoires in COVID-19. Study overall: T cells, B-cell-depleted T cells, or PBMCs supplied cDNA or gDNA.

The table came from immunoSEQ multiplex PCR; TCRdb's copy has only in-frame clones and leaves some out. Here the sample spans fewer than 200,000 clones, over 80% being singletons. V shed 5 bases, J shed 8 bases, and the junction held 18 bases outside the gene matches. Germline CDR1 LNHDA, CDR2 SQIVND (reference sequence). The CDR3 runs to 17 residues. The V gene is TRBV19, the J gene TRBJ1-2; 9 bases are a match to TRBD1. The clonotype originates from a woman in her sixties or seventies with acute or convalescent COVID-19. The source material was peripheral blood. CDR3 region: CASSPFSVRDRAEGYTF. DNA for the CDR3: TGTGCCAGTAGTCCCTTTTCTGTCCGGGACAGGGCTGAGGGCTACACCTTC. Combining the CDR3 with reference TRBV19 and TRBJ1-2 gives the whole variable domain DGGITQSPKYLFRKEGQNVTLSCEQNLNHDAMYWYRQDPGQGLRLIYYSQIVNDFQKGDIAEGYSVSREKKESFPLTVTSAQKNPTAFYLCASSPFSVRDRAEGYTFGSGTRLTVV.